A selection of T cell receptor beta chains follows, all from one sample in a study of blood T cell repertoires in COVID-19. The assay was immunoSEQ multiplex PCR, and TCRdb's table has in-frame clones only and misses some. Of 250,000 to 400,000 clones listed, about nine tenths were seen once; the top ten hold about 5%. The sequenced material came from PBMCs or T cells enriched from blood (not recorded which). Source of these receptors: a man aged 60-69 years who had recovered from COVID-19. The CDR3 runs from the conserved cysteine through the conserved F or W.

TRBV18	TRBJ2-7	CASSPPGSGRVYEQYF
TRBV5-1	TRBJ1-5	CASSPTGGKNQPQHF
TRBV6-5	TRBJ2-1	CASSYTGEHYNEQFF
TRBV6-1	TRBJ1-5	CASSEYGQGGQPQHF
TRBV30	TRBJ1-5	CAWSVGGIFNQPQHF
TRBV2	TRBJ1-2	CAIRTRGYTF
TRBV11-2	TRBJ2-7	CASSYDTSGISYEQYF
TRBV5-1	TRBJ1-5	CASSLMQAVSNQPQHF
TRBV19	TRBJ2-3	CASSDKGRGYTDTQYF
TRBV20-1	TRBJ1-2	CSASGGNYGYTF
TRBV7-2	TRBJ2-7	CASSQTSGQGAREQYF
TRBV6-5	TRBJ2-7	CASSYSPSLYEQYF
TRBV7-9	TRBJ2-7	CASSRSTGFFAYEQYF
TRBV5-6	TRBJ1-1	CASSFRDREFTEAFF
TRBV14	TRBJ2-1	CASSRWTSGGHNEQFF
TRBV7-9	TRBJ2-1	CASSSGTSRNEQFF
TRBV6-5	TRBJ1-2	CASRLTGVEGYTF
TRBV28	TRBJ1-5	CASRETGKSNQPQHF
TRBV28	TRBJ1-2	CASSLLPGYNYGYTF
TRBV11-2	TRBJ2-7	CASSGTRRSYEQYF
TRBV7-9	TRBJ2-7	CASSFGQDSYEQYF
TRBV5-1	TRBJ1-2	CASRTGPTLPQDYTF
TRBV9	TRBJ2-6	CASSANRDTNVLTF
TRBV19	TRBJ2-1	CASTRPGTTPTNEQFF
TRBV7-2	TRBJ2-1	CASSLTSGAYNEQFF
TRBV5-4	TRBJ1-2	CASSLGGAYYGYTF
TRBV18	TRBJ2-5	CASSDPRGGETQYF
TRBV6-5	TRBJ1-2	CASSSRGQPKKGYTF
TRBV14	TRBJ2-1	CASSHSGRTGNEQFF
TRBV30	TRBJ1-2	CAWSASAGFNYGYTF
TRBV3-1/TRBV3-2	TRBJ2-1	CASSQQEVIDEQFF
TRBV28	TRBJ2-5	CASSGTSGSGTQYF
TRBV4-3	TRBJ2-1	CASSQDNSGPYNEQFF
TRBV24-1	TRBJ1-2	CATRGDYGYTF